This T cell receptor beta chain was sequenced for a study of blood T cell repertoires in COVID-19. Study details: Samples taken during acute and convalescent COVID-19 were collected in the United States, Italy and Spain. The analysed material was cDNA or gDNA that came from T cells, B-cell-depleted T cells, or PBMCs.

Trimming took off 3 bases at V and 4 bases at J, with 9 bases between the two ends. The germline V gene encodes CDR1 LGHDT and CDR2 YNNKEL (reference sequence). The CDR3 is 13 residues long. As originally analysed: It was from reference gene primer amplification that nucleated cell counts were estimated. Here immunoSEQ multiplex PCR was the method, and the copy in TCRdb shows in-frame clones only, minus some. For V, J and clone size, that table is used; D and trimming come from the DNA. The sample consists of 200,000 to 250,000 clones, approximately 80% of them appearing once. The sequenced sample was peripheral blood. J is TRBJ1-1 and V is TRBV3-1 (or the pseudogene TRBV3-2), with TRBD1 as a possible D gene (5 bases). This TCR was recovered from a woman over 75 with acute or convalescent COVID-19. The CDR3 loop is CASSQGGTTEAFF. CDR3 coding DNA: TGTGCCAGCAGCCAGGGGGGGACCACTGAAGCTTTCTTT.